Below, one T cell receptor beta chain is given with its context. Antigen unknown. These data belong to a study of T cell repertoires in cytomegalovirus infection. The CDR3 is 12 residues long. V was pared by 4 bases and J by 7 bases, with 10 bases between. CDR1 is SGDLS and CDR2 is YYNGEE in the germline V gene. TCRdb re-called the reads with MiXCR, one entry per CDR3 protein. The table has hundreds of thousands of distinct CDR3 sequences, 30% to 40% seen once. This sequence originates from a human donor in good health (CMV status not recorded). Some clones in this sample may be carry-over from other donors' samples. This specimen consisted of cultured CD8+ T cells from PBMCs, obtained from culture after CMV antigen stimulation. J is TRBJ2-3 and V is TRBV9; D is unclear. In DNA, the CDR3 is TGTGCCAGCAGCCCGCCGCAGAATACGCAGTATTTT. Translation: CASSPPQNTQYF.